Listed below are T cell receptor beta chains from one sample, sequenced in a study of T cell responses to AZD1222 COVID-19 vaccine. TCRdb's copy holds only in-frame clones and misses some; the assay was immunoSEQ multiplex PCR. The table has 150,000 to 200,000 clones, about 91% seen once; the top ten hold about 1.5%. The specimen comprised peripheral blood, sampled 28 days after the second AZD1222 dose. Receptor source: an adult who received the AZD1222 COVID-19 vaccine. Both conserved end residues are part of each CDR3. Each record gives: J gene, clone size, D gene, V gene, CDR3 protein, CDR3 DNA. D genes are given only for firm matches. Clone size is given for some rows only: seen once, a few or many times, or a class if the clone is expanded.

>TRBJ1-1|.|.|TRBV19
CASSIEGGALGEAFF
TGTGCCAGTAGTATTGAAGGAGGGGCTCTGGGTGAAGCTTTCTTT
>TRBJ2-1|.|.|TRBV14
CASSQDRGGPFYNEQFF
TGTGCCAGCAGCCAAGATCGTGGGGGGCCTTTCTACAATGAGCAGTTCTTC
>TRBJ1-1|.|TRBD1|TRBV5-1
CASSLQGAEAFF
TGCGCCAGCAGCCTACAGGGGGCTGAAGCTTTCTTT
>TRBJ1-5|.|.|TRBV6-5
CASSQGNQPQHF
TGTGCCAGCAGCCAGGGCAATCAGCCCCAGCATTTT
>TRBJ2-2|.|.|TRBV9
CASSGSTGKDTGELFF
TGTGCCAGCAGCGGCTCAACAGGGAAGGACACCGGGGAGCTGTTTTTT
>TRBJ2-7|few|.|TRBV6-2/TRBV6-3
CASSLLAVLGWSYEQYF
TGTGCCAGCAGTCTACTAGCAGTCTTAGGCTGGTCCTACGAGCAGTACTTC
>TRBJ1-4|few|.|TRBV30
CAWSRDLEREKLFF
TGTGCCTGGAGTCGGGACCTGGAACGGGAAAAACTGTTTTTT
>TRBJ2-5|.|TRBD2|TRBV5-4
CASSGGLAGQETQYF
TGTGCCAGCAGCGGGGGACTAGCGGGGCAAGAGACCCAGTACTTC
>TRBJ2-5|.|.|TRBV18
CASSSQETQYF
TGTGCCAGCTCATCCCAAGAGACCCAGTACTTC
>TRBJ1-5|once|.|TRBV9
CASSVEEGQPQHF
TGTGCCAGCAGCGTAGAAGAGGGCCAGCCCCAGCATTTT